Listed here are 29 T cell receptor beta chains from one sample, sequenced in a study of identical twins. In TCRdb, the 5' RACE reads were re-called with MiXCR into one record per CDR3 protein. The data hold 1.5 million to 2 million distinct CDR3 sequences, with about 31% observed a single time. Sequenced: cord blood. The receptors were gathered from a newborn girl in good health.

The table lists this clonotype with a few counts. V and J are TRBV12-3 or TRBV12-4 and TRBJ1-2; D not certain. Trimming left V 6 bases short and J 6 bases short, with 17 bases between. This CDR3 region has 14 residues. Here the CDR3 DNA reads TGTGCCAGCAGCCCCCAAGGGCTCTGGAATGGCTACACCTTC. Residues: CASSPQGLWNGYTF.

The chain couples TRBV4-1 to TRBJ1-2; D unclear. Trimming shortened V by 2 bases and J by 0 bases, and 7 bases separated the two germline ends. Germline V gene sequence: CDR1 MGHRA, CDR2 YSYEKL. The CDR3 totals 14 residues. The CDR3: CASSQWTSNYGYTF. For the CDR3, the DNA is TGCGCCAGCAGCCAATGGACTTCTAACTATGGCTACACCTTC.

This chain joins TRBV3-1 and TRBJ2-1, with D unresolved. The J call may be wrong; the DNA end is better matched by TRBJ2-7. Germline values: CDR1 LGHDT, CDR2 YNNKEL (reference sequence). The CDR3 is made up of 16 amino acids. The CDR3 protein is CASSQDGSLVHNEQYF. CDR3 DNA: TGTGCCAGCAGCCAAGATGGTAGTCTAGTCCACAATGAGCAGTACTTC.

This clonotype appeared a few times. The chain combines TRBV4-1 with TRBJ1-5; tentatively, D is TRBD1 (5 bases). Germline V gene data show CDR1 as MGHRA and CDR2 as YSYEKL. V was pared by 1 base and J by 4 bases, with 11 bases between. This CDR3 comprises 15 residues. CDR3 bases: TGCGCCAGCAGCCAAGCGGGACGTCCAAATCAGCCCCAGCATTTT. Amino acids: CASSQAGRPNQPQHF.

This clonotype was seen only a few times. This chain joins TRBV5-1 and TRBJ2-7, with D maybe TRBD2 (5 bases). The V end was cut by 0 bases, the J end by 2 bases, with 15 bases between. Germline CDR1 reads SGHRS; CDR2 reads YFSETQ. The CDR3 extends over 16 amino acids. DNA for the CDR3: TGCGCCAGCAGCTTGGTTACGGGGAGAAGACCCTACGAGCAGTACTTC. It is translated as CASSLVTGRRPYEQYF.

The table lists this clonotype with a few counts. The chain employs TRBV20-1 and TRBJ2-1; TRBD2 matches at 10 bases. The CDR3 sequence is 15 residues long. Germline CDR1 reads DFQATT; CDR2 reads SNEGSKA (reference sequence). The junction had 5 bases not matched to a gene; V was cut back by 0 bases and J by 6 bases. CDR3 residues: CSARDWTSGGNEQFF. Written as DNA, the CDR3 is TGCAGTGCTAGAGATTGGACTAGCGGAGGCAATGAGCAGTTCTTC.

In this sample, this clonotype turned up once. This sequence may be a read error, since a much larger clone differs from it by one base. The rearrangement joins TRBV29-1 to TRBJ1-2, with D possibly matching TRBD1 (6 bases). The CDR3 extends over 13 amino acids. Germline values: CDR1 SQVTM, CDR2 ANQGSEA. V was trimmed by 7 bases and J by 0 bases, leaving 12 bases between them. CDR3 sequence reads: CSAGDTSNYGYTF. The CDR3 bases are TGCAGCGCCGGGGACACCTCTAACTATGGCTACACCTTC. The full variable domain, rest sourced from reference TRBV29-1 and TRBJ1-2, is SAVISQKPSRDICQRGTSLTIQCQVDSQVTMMFWYRQQPGQSLTLIATANQGSEATYESGFVIDKFPISRPNLTFSTLTVSNMSPEDSSIYLCSAGDTSNYGYTFGSGTRLTVV.

V usage is TRBV4-2 and J usage is TRBJ2-5; weak D call: TRBD1 (6 bases). V lost 0 bases to trimming and J lost 4 bases, with 15 bases between them. Germline lookup yields CDR1 LGHNA and CDR2 YNFKEQ. The length of the CDR3 is 16 residues. The CDR3 protein is CASSQDLGTGRETQYF. The DNA of the CDR3 is TGTGCCAGCAGCCAAGATCTCGGTACAGGGAGAGAGACCCAGTACTTC.

The V and J genes are TRBV13 and TRBJ2-1; D ambiguous. The better agreement between TRBJ2-7 and the DNA end casts doubt on the J call. The CDR3 contains 14 residues. Germline V gives CDR1 PRHDT, CDR2 FYEKMQ (reference sequence). CDR3 DNA sequence: TGTGCCACTAAGAGTGGAAGCTCCTACAATGAGCAGTACTTC. It specifies CATKSGSSYNEQYF.

In its sample, this clonotype was seen a few times. The genes are TRBV9 and TRBJ2-1; D may be TRBD1 or TRBD2 (5 bases each). The V end was cut by 0 bases, the J end by 4 bases, with 11 bases between. Germline CDR1 SGDLS, CDR2 YYNGEE. The length of the CDR3 is 15 residues. This CDR3 reads CASSVALAGYNEQFF. For the CDR3, the DNA is TGTGCCAGCAGCGTAGCCCTAGCAGGGTACAATGAGCAGTTCTTC. The full variable domain, in which reference TRBV9 and TRBJ2-1 provide the parts outside the CDR3, is DSGVTQTPKHLITATGQRVTLRCSPRSGDLSVYWYQQSLDQGLQFLIQYYNGEERAKGNILERFSAQQFPDLHSELNLSSLELGDSALYFCASSVALAGYNEQFFGPGTRLTVL.

The genes are TRBV27 and TRBJ2-1; TRBD2 aligns across 7 bases. The closer fit of TRBJ2-7 to the DNA end suggests the J call may be wrong. This CDR3 has 18 residues. Germline CDR1 is MNHEY and CDR2 is SMNVEV (reference sequence). The CDR3 sequence: CASSFRFWGGSSYNEQYF. In DNA form, the CDR3 reads TGTGCCAGCAGTTTTAGGTTTTGGGGGGGGAGCTCCTACAATGAGCAGTACTTC.

The chain has TRBV7-2 and TRBJ1-2, with D unclear. The V and J ends lost 5 bases and 4 bases respectively, with 11 bases between them. The CDR3 loop spans 13 amino acids. The V gene's germline CDR1 is SGHTA and CDR2 FQGNSA. CDR3 DNA sequence: TGTGCCAGCAGCCAGACCGACGGCTATGGCTACACCTTC. Translating it yields CASSQTDGYGYTF.

The J gene is TRBJ2-3, the V gene TRBV7-9; D may be TRBD2 (6 bases). The germline V and J ends were trimmed by 1 base and 5 bases, with 10 bases remaining between them. From germline, CDR1 is SEHNR and CDR2 FQNEAQ (reference sequence). CDR3 size: 14 residues. The CDR3 nucleotides are TGTGCCAGCAGCTTAGGGGAAGCGGGAGATACGCAGTATTTT. The encoded protein is CASSLGEAGDTQYF.

This rearrangement joins TRBV21-1 to TRBJ1-6; the table names TRBD1, a call not compared with the DNA. TRBV21-1 is a pseudogene. This CDR3 contains 19 residues. The CDR3 DNA follows: TGTGCCAGCAGCAAAGAAGGCAGGGGAACGAGCGTGTATAATTCACCCCTCCACTTT. Encoded protein: CASSKEGRGTSVYNSPLHF.

The gene calls are TRBV10-3 and TRBJ1-2, with a tentative D call TRBD1 (5 bases). The V gene's germline CDR1 is ENHRY and CDR2 SYGVKD. Trimming stripped 3 bases from V and 4 bases from J, with 9 bases between. The CDR3 spans 13 residues. The CDR3 reads CAISEGTSYGYTF. DNA of the CDR3: TGTGCCATCAGTGAAGGGACGAGCTATGGCTACACCTTC.

This clonotype showed up just a few times. This sequence joins TRBV29-1 and TRBJ2-7; TRBD1 aligns across 9 bases. CDR3 length: 13 residues. V was pared by 6 bases and J by 4 bases, with 7 bases of the junction left unmatched. CDR1 and CDR2 from the germline V gene are SQVTM and ANQGSEA. The CDR3 sequence is CSVLQGAQYEQYF. CDR3 in DNA: TGCAGCGTATTACAGGGGGCGCAATACGAGCAGTACTTC.

V usage is TRBV7-8 and J usage is TRBJ2-7; D is unresolved. Germline V gives CDR1 SGHVS, CDR2 FQNEAQ. The CDR3 has 13 amino acids. V lost 5 bases and J lost 6, with 14 bases in between. CDR3 sequence reads: CASSPSLVGEQYF. The CDR3 DNA sequence: TGTGCCAGCAGCCCCTCCCTGGTAGGCGAGCAGTACTTC.

The gene calls are TRBV5-1 and TRBJ1-1; D is perhaps TRBD1 (6 bases). From germline, CDR1 is SGHRS and CDR2 YFSETQ. Trimming shortened V by 0 bases and J by 4 bases, and 10 bases separated the two germline ends. The CDR3 is 14 amino acids. CDR3 bases: TGCGCCAGCAGCTTGGACAGGGAAGGCACTGAAGCTTTCTTT. Its translation is CASSLDREGTEAFF.

This clonotype was recorded a few times. The genes are TRBV9 and TRBJ1-2; 7 bases are a match to TRBD1. The V segment lost 3 bases and the J segment 4 bases; nucleotides outside the gene matches: 15. This CDR3 region has 17 residues. Germline CDR1 is SGDLS and CDR2 is YYNGEE. CDR3: CASSGRTSTTGLYGYTF. In nucleotides, the CDR3 is TGTGCCAGCAGCGGCCGGACCTCAACGACAGGGCTCTATGGCTACACCTTC.

This chain connects TRBV5-1 to TRBJ2-7; perhaps TRBD1 as D (6 bases). The germline gives CDR1 SGHRS, CDR2 YFSETQ. The CDR3 is 13 residues long. V lost 3 bases and J 2 bases, leaving 9 bases between the germline ends. CDR3 amino acids: CASSWDTPYEQYF. The CDR3 DNA sequence: TGCGCCAGCAGCTGGGACACCCCCTACGAGCAGTACTTC.

This clonotype was seen only a few times. The chain recombines TRBV28 with TRBJ2-4; 10 positions agree with TRBD2. The DNA end favors TRBJ2-7, so the J call may be wrong. Germline-derived CDR1 and CDR2 are MDHEN and SYDVKM. The CDR3 is 15 residues long. The CDR3 here is CASSRLRLAGDEQYF. The CDR3 coding sequence is TGTGCCAGCAGCCGACTAAGGCTAGCGGGAGACGAGCAGTACTTC.

V is TRBV28 and J is TRBJ2-5, with D uncertain. Trimming removed 7 bases from V and 7 bases from J, with 10 bases in between. CDR1 and CDR2 from the germline V gene are MDHEN and SYDVKM. This CDR3 contains 11 residues. CDR3 residues: CASTLFGTQYF. The CDR3 DNA reads as TGTGCCAGCACCCTCTTCGGGACCCAGTACTTC.

V gene TRBV6-5 combines with J gene TRBJ2-7; 12 bases are a match to TRBD2. The CDR3 is 15 amino acids. J gave up 2 bases and V 4 bases, and 3 bases lay outside the gene matches. CDR1 is MNHEY and CDR2 is SVGAGI in the germline V gene. DNA for the CDR3: TGTGCCAGCAGTTGGTCTAGCGGGAGGGCCTACGAGCAGTACTTC. Amino acid sequence: CASSWSSGRAYEQYF.

This clonotype was seen a handful of times. This sequence joins TRBV10-3 and TRBJ1-1; 9 bases map to TRBD1. The CDR3 is 15 residues long. Germline CDR1 ENHRY, CDR2 SYGVKD. The junction had 2 bases not matched to a gene; V was cut back by 0 bases and J by 3 bases. The CDR3 DNA is TGTGCCATCAGTGAGTCTAACAGGGGGCACACTGAAGCTTTCTTT. Translated, it gives CAISESNRGHTEAFF.

This clonotype was observed a handful of times. The V call is TRBV2, the J call TRBJ2-3, with D unclear. Trimming removed 3 bases from V and 1 base from J, with 5 bases in between. The CDR3 sequence is 13 residues long. CDR1 SNHLY and CDR2 FYNNEI come from the germline V gene. The CDR3 reads CASSDSRTDTQYF. Here the CDR3 DNA reads TGTGCCAGCAGTGACAGCCGCACAGATACGCAGTATTTT.

This clonotype has just a few counts. V usage is TRBV7-9 and J usage is TRBJ2-3, with 7 bases lining up with TRBD1. Germline lookup yields CDR1 SEHNR and CDR2 FQNEAQ (reference sequence). V was clipped by 0 bases and J by 2 bases; unmatched bases: 2. This CDR3 spans 15 amino acids. CDR3: CASSLATGHTDTQYF. CDR3 nucleotides: TGTGCCAGCAGCTTAGCGACAGGGCACACAGATACGCAGTATTTT.

The rearrangement uses TRBV20-1 and TRBJ2-2; a weak D match, TRBD2 (5 bases). The V end was cut by 0 bases, the J end by 0 bases, with 14 bases between. CDR3 length: 17 amino acids. CDR1 DFQATT and CDR2 SNEGSKA come from the germline V gene (reference sequence). The CDR3 region has the DNA TGCAGTGCTAGAGATTGGGCGGGCCTATCGAACACCGGGGAGCTGTTTTTT. It specifies CSARDWAGLSNTGELFF.

The chain carries TRBV27 and TRBJ2-1, with a tentative D call TRBD2 (5 bases). Trimming removed 0 bases at V and 4 bases at J, with 10 bases between. CDR3 size: 15 residues. From germline, CDR1 is MNHEY and CDR2 SMNVEV (reference sequence). Here the CDR3 reads CASSLSIRTYNEQFF. The CDR3 DNA follows: TGTGCCAGCAGTTTATCGATTCGGACTTACAATGAGCAGTTCTTC.

The genes are TRBV4-1 and TRBJ1-2; TRBD1 is a possible D gene (6 bases). CDR3 length: 15 residues. The V gene lost 4 bases and the J gene lost 8 bases, with 20 bases spanning the gap. Germline CDR1 is MGHRA and CDR2 is YSYEKL. The CDR3 sequence is CASSRPTSGARGYTF. The CDR3 bases are TGCGCCAGCAGCCGACCAACCTCGGGGGCGCGAGGCTACACCTTC.